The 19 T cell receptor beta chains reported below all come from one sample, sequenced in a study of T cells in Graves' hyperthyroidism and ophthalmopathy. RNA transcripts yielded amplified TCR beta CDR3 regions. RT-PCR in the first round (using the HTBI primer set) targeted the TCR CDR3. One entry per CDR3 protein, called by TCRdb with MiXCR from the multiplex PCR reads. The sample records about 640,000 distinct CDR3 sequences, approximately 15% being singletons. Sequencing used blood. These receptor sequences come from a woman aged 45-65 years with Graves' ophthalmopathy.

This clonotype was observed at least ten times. Here the CDR3 DNA reads TGTGCCAGCAGTTCAGGACCTGAAGCTTTCTTT. Translating it yields CASSSGPEAFF. The chain recombines TRBV6-2 or TRBV6-3 with TRBJ1-1, with D uncertain. Germline CDR1 and CDR2: MNHEY and SVGEGT. This CDR3 is 11 amino acids long. V shed 4 bases and J shed 6 bases, with 6 bases lying between them.

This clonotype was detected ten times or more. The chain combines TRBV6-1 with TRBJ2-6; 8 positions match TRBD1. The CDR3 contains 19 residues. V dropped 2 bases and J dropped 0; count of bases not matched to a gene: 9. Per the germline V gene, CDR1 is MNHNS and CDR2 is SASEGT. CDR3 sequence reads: CASSEYGQGTRSGANVLTF. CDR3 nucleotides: TGTGCCAGCAGTGAATACGGACAGGGAACCCGCTCTGGGGCCAACGTCCTGACTTTC.

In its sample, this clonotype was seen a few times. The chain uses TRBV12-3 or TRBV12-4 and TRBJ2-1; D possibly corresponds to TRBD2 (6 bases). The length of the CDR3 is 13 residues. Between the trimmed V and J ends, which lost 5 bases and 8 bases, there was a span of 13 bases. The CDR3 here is CASSPRLVDEQFF. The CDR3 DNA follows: TGTGCCAGCAGTCCCCGACTAGTGGATGAGCAGTTCTTC.

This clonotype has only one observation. The CDR3 region is CASSLETSGNNEQFF. DNA for the CDR3: TGCGCCAGCAGCTTGGAAACTAGCGGGAACAATGAGCAGTTCTTC. The chain joins TRBV5-1 to TRBJ2-1, with TRBD2 identical over 10 bases. This CDR3 has 15 amino acids. Germline CDR1 reads SGHRS; CDR2 reads YFSETQ. Unmatched junction bases numbered 2, after V lost 0 bases and J lost 5 bases.

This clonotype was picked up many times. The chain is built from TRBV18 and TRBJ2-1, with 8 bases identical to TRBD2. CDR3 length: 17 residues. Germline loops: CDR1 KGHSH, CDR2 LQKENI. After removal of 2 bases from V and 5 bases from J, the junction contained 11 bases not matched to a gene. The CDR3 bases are TGTGCCAGCTCACCAAAACGGACTAGCTTTTATAACAATGAGCAGTTCTTC. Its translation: CASSPKRTSFYNNEQFF.

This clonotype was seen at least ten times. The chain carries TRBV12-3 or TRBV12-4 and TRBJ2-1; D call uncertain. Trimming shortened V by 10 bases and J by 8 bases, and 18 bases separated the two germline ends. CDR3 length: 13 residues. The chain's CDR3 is CAIQSPISDEQFF. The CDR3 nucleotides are TGTGCCATCCAAAGCCCAATCTCCGATGAGCAGTTCTTC.

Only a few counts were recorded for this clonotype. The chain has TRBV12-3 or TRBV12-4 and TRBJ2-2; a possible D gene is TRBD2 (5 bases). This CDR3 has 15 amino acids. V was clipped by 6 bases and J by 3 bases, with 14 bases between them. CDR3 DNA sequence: TGTGCCAGCAGCCGGTTCGGGATGGACACCGGGGAGCTGTTTTTT. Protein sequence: CASSRFGMDTGELFF.

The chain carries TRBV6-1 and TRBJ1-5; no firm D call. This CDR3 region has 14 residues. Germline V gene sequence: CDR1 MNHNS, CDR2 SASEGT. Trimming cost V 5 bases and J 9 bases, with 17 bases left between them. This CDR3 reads CASSPREAARPQHF. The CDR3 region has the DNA TGTGCCAGCAGTCCGAGGGAAGCGGCTCGGCCCCAGCATTTT.

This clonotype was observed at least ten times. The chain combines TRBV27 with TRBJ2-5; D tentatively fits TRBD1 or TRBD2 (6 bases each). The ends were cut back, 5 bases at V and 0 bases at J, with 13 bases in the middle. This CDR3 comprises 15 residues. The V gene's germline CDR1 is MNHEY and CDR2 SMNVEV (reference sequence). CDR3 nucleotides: TGTGCCAGCAGTCTGAGGCGGGACAACCAAGAGACCCAGTACTTC. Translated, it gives CASSLRRDNQETQYF.

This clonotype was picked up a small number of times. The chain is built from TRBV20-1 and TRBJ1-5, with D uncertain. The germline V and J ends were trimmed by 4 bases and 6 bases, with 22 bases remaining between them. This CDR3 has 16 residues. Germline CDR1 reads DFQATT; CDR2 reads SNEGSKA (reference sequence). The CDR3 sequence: CSAKLIGSLTSQPQHF. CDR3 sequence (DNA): TGCAGTGCTAAGTTGATAGGTTCGCTTACCAGTCAGCCCCAGCATTTT.

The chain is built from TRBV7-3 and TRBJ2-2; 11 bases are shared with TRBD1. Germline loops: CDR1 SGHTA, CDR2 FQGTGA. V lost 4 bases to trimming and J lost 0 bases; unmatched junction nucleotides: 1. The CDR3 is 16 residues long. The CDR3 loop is CASSSGQGANTGELFF. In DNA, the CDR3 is TGTGCCAGCAGCTCGGGACAGGGGGCGAACACCGGGGAGCTGTTTTTT.

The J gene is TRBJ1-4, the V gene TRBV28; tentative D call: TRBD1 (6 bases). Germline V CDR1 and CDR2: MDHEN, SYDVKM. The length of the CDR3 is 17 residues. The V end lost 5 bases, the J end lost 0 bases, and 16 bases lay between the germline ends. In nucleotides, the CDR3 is TGTGCCAGCAGTCTCCCAGACAGGCGGTCAACTAATGAAAAACTGTTTTTT. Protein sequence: CASSLPDRRSTNEKLFF.

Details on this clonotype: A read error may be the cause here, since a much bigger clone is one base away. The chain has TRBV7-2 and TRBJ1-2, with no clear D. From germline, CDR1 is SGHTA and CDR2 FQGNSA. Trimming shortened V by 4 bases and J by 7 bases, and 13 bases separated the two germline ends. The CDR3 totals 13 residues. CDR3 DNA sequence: TGTGCCAGCAGCTACGGCTTTACGAGTGGCTACACCTTC. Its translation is CASSYGFTSGYTF.

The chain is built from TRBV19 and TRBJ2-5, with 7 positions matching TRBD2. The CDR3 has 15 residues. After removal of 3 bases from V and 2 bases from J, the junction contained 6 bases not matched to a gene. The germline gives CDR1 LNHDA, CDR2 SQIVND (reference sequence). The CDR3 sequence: CASSITREEQETQYF. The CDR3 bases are TGTGCCAGTAGTATCACCCGGGAGGAGCAAGAGACCCAGTACTTC.

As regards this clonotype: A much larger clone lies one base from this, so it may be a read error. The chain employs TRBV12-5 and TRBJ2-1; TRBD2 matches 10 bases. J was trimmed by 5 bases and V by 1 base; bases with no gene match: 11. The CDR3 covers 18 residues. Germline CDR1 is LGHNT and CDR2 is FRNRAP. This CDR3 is CASGLAYRLAGDHNEQFF. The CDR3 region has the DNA TGTGCTAGTGGTTTGGCATATCGGCTAGCGGGGGACCACAATGAGCAGTTCTTC.

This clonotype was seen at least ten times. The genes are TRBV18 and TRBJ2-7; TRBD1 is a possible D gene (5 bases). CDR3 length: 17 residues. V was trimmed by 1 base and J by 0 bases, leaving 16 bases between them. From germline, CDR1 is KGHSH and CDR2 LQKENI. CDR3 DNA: TGTGCCAGCTCACCACTCCAGGGTAGTTACAGCTCCTACGAGCAGTACTTC. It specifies CASSPLQGSYSSYEQYF.

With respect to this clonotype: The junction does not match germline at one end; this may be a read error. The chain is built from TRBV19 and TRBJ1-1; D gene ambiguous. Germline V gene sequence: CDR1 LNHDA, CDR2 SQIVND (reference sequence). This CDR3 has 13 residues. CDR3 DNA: TGTGCCAGTACGTCCCGGGTGAACACTGAAGCTCTCTTT. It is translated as CASTSRVNTEALF.

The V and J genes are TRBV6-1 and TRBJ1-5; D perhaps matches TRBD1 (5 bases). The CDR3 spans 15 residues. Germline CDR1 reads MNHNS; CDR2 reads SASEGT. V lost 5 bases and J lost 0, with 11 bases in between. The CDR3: CASSTHGGSNQPQHF. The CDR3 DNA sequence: TGTGCCAGCAGTACCCACGGGGGTAGCAATCAGCCCCAGCATTTT.

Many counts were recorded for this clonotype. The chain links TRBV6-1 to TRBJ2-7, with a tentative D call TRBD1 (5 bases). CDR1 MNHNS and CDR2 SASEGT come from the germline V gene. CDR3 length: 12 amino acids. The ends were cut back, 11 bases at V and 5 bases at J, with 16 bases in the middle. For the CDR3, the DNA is TGTGCCGCAAGAGCAGGGCTCCACGAGCAGTACTTC. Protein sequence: CAARAGLHEQYF.